One sample yielded the 19 T cell receptor beta chains listed below, sequenced in a study of T cells after yellow fever vaccination. TCRdb independently ran MiXCR on the 5' RACE reads; one entry per CDR3 protein. The sample has about 210,000 distinct CDR3 sequences; 6.5% to 7.5% are singletons. This material consisted of CD4+ T cells sorted from PBMCs, taken on the day of the yellow fever booster vaccination. The receptors stem from a man in his thirties or forties who received the YFV17D yellow fever vaccine.

This clonotype has a count of ten or more. The rearrangement joins TRBV20-1 to TRBJ1-4, with D hard to call. In germline, CDR1 is DFQATT, CDR2 SNEGSKA (reference sequence). Trimming pared 6 bases from V and 0 bases from J, leaving 8 bases between. This CDR3 is built from 13 residues. The CDR3 DNA reads as TGCAGTGCCCCCACAACAACTAATGAAAAACTGTTTTTT. Protein: CSAPTTTNEKLFF.

The rearrangement joins TRBV6-1 to TRBJ2-3, with D possibly being TRBD2 (7 bases). The length of the CDR3 is 15 residues. Germline V gene data show CDR1 as MNHNS and CDR2 as SASEGT. With 6 bases removed from V and 4 bases from J, the gap between germline ends came to 17 bases. The chain's CDR3 is CASSTGTGGPDTQYF. The CDR3 bases are TGTGCCAGCAGCACAGGGACGGGGGGCCCAGATACGCAGTATTTT.

This clonotype was detected many times. DNA for the CDR3: TGTGCCAGCAGCTTGTTGCCTAACAGGGGATCCTACAATGAGCAGTTCTTC. As protein: CASSLLPNRGSYNEQFF. The genes are TRBV5-6 and TRBJ2-1; 7 positions agree with TRBD1. This CDR3 has 17 residues. Germline V gene lookup returns CDR1 SGHDT and CDR2 YYEEEE. Trimming cost V 1 base and J 1 base; bases outside gene matches: 8.

The chain couples TRBV12-3 or TRBV12-4 to TRBJ2-7, with D possibly being TRBD1 or TRBD2 (5 bases each). Deletions cut 5 bases from V and 0 bases from J, with 11 bases between. This CDR3 is 14 amino acids long. The CDR3 DNA follows: TGTGCCAGCAGTGGGACCTCGAGCTCCTACGAGCAGTACTTC. Its protein is CASSGTSSSYEQYF.

With respect to this clonotype: At one of its ends the junction is not consistent with the germline gene, which may arise from a read error. The chain uses TRBV7-3 and TRBJ2-7, with TRBD2 matching over 7 bases. Germline V gives CDR1 SGHTA, CDR2 FQGTGA. The CDR3 loop spans 15 amino acids. CDR3 sequence: CASRLTGGGGYEQYF. In DNA, the CDR3 is TGTGCCAGCAGGTTAACGGGGGGAGGAGGCTACGAGCAGTACTTC. The variable domain in full, with the rest retrieved from reference TRBV7-3 and TRBJ2-7, is GAGVSQTPSNKVTEKGKYVELRCDPISGHTALYWYRQSLGQGPEFLIYFQGTGAADDSGLPNDRFFAVRPEGSVSTLKIQRTERGDSAVYLCASRLTGGGGYEQYFGPGTRLTVT.

The sample holds many counts of this clonotype. V is TRBV24-1 and J is TRBJ2-1; 11 bases map to TRBD2. Losses at the gene ends were 4 bases for V and 2 bases for J; bases not matched to a gene: 3. The germline gives CDR1 KGHDR, CDR2 SFDVKD. CDR3 length equals 16 residues. CDR3 region: CATSELAGAAYNEQFF. In nucleotides, the CDR3 is TGTGCCACCAGTGAACTAGCGGGAGCGGCCTACAATGAGCAGTTCTTC.

Many counts were recorded for this clonotype. The rearrangement links TRBV3-1 to TRBJ2-1; 11 nucleotides agree with TRBD1. Germline V gene data show CDR1 as LGHDT and CDR2 as YNNKEL (reference sequence). This CDR3 comprises 16 residues. V shed 7 bases and J 7 bases; nucleotides not matched to a gene: 12. DNA for the CDR3: TGTGCCAGCACCCCAAGGACAGGGGGCTTTAGGAATGAGCAGTTCTTC. Protein: CASTPRTGGFRNEQFF.

This clonotype was recorded at least ten times. The V gene is TRBV10-1, the J gene TRBJ1-1, with D uncertain. The germline V gene encodes CDR1 WNHNN and CDR2 SYGVQD (reference sequence). The CDR3 covers 13 residues. With 4 bases removed from V and 3 bases from J, the gap between germline ends came to 9 bases. The CDR3 reads CASSVGRDTEAFF. CDR3 nucleotide sequence: TGCGCCAGCAGTGTAGGACGGGACACTGAAGCTTTCTTT.

This clonotype was detected ten times or more. The CDR3 DNA sequence: TGTGCCAGCAGCTTATCCCCCTTGGGCAGGGTCGCGCCCGGGGAGCTGTTTTTT. Translated: CASSLSPLGRVAPGELFF. The gene calls are TRBV7-3 and TRBJ2-2, with a possible D match to TRBD1 (5 bases). Deletions cut 2 bases from V and 6 bases from J, with 22 bases between. Germline V CDR1 and CDR2: SGHTA, FQGTGA. The CDR3 contains 18 residues. Full variable domain (missing parts from reference TRBV7-3 and TRBJ2-2): GAGVSQTPSNKVTEKGKYVELRCDPISGHTALYWYRQSLGQGPEFLIYFQGTGAADDSGLPNDRFFAVRPEGSVSTLKIQRTERGDSAVYLCASSLSPLGRVAPGELFFGEGSRLTVL.

The table lists this clonotype with many counts. The V call is TRBV29-1, the J call TRBJ2-4; TRBD2 matches 7 bases. The length of the CDR3 is 12 residues. Germline CDR1 reads SQVTM; CDR2 reads ANQGSEA. The junction had 4 bases not matched to a gene; V was cut back by 6 bases and J by 5 bases. CDR3 in DNA: TGCAGCGTCGACGCGGGAGAAAACATTCAGTACTTC. Translation gives CSVDAGENIQYF. Full variable domain (missing parts from reference TRBV29-1 and TRBJ2-4): SAVISQKPSRDICQRGTSLTIQCQVDSQVTMMFWYRQQPGQSLTLIATANQGSEATYESGFVIDKFPISRPNLTFSTLTVSNMSPEDSSIYLCSVDAGENIQYFGAGTRLSVL.

The sample holds a few counts of this clonotype. The CDR3 nucleotides read TGTGCCAGCAGCGTACGTCTGGGACAACCGAACACCGGGGAGCTGTTTTTT. Translated, it gives CASSVRLGQPNTGELFF. This chain connects TRBV9 to TRBJ2-2, with D possibly being TRBD1 (6 bases). Germline V gene sequence: CDR1 SGDLS, CDR2 YYNGEE. Trimming took 1 base from V and 0 from J, leaving 13 bases between them. CDR3 size: 17 residues.

The rearrangement uses TRBV15 and TRBJ1-1, with D perhaps TRBD1 (6 bases). The CDR3 loop spans 14 amino acids. Germline V gene data show CDR1 as LNHNV and CDR2 as YYDKDF (reference sequence). Trimming stripped 7 bases from V and 2 bases from J, with 14 bases between. Here the CDR3 reads CATTWTAGNTEAFF. The CDR3 DNA reads TGTGCCACCACCTGGACAGCCGGTAACACTGAAGCTTTCTTT.

This clonotype was counted many times. The J gene is TRBJ1-2, the V gene TRBV4-3; 12 bases align to TRBD1. Trimming at V came to 3 bases and at J to 6 bases, leaving 2 bases not matched to a gene. The germline V gene has CDR1 LGHNA and CDR2 YSLEER. CDR3 size: 14 residues. The CDR3 DNA reads TGCGCCAGCAGCCACGGGACAGGGGGCCATGGCTACACCTTC. This encodes CASSHGTGGHGYTF.

The table lists this clonotype with many counts. The gene calls are TRBV7-7 and TRBJ2-3, with D perhaps matching TRBD1 or TRBD2 (7 bases each). In germline, CDR1 is SSHAT, CDR2 FNYEAQ (reference sequence). V lost 5 bases and J 5 bases, leaving 11 bases between the germline ends. The CDR3 totals 13 residues. CDR3 DNA sequence: TGTGCCAGCAGCCCCAGGGGGGGAGATACGCAGTATTTT. This encodes CASSPRGGDTQYF.

This clonotype showed up just a few times. The rearrangement links TRBV6-1 to TRBJ1-2; D possibly corresponds to TRBD1 (5 bases). The CDR3 contains 13 residues. V dropped 5 bases and J dropped 3 bases, with 10 bases sitting between them. In germline, CDR1 is MNHNS, CDR2 SASEGT. The CDR3 protein is CASSPQGDYGYTF. The CDR3, as DNA: TGTGCCAGCAGTCCGCAGGGAGACTATGGCTACACCTTC.

In regard to this clonotype: Possible read error: a much larger clone is one base away. The chain has TRBV5-1 and TRBJ2-5; 8 nucleotides align to TRBD1. V lost 2 bases to trimming and J lost 5 bases; unmatched junction nucleotides: 11. CDR1 SGHRS and CDR2 YFSETQ come from the germline V gene. The CDR3 covers 16 residues. CDR3 sequence reads: CASSLTGTGNLETQYF. The CDR3 nucleotides are TGCGCCAGCAGCTTAACCGGGACAGGAAATTTGGAGACCCAGTACTTC.

The chain employs TRBV29-1 and TRBJ2-7, with TRBD2 matching over 8 bases. Germline V gives CDR1 SQVTM, CDR2 ANQGSEA. Trimming at V came to 6 bases and at J to 4 bases, leaving 11 bases not matched to a gene. The CDR3 runs to 14 residues. This CDR3 is CSVGGAGGKYEQYF. The CDR3, as DNA: TGCAGCGTGGGCGGTGCGGGGGGCAAGTACGAGCAGTACTTC.

This clonotype has at least ten counts. This rearrangement joins TRBV5-1 to TRBJ2-5; D might be TRBD1 or TRBD2, each matching 5 bases. Trimming left V 0 bases short and J 3 bases short, with 6 bases between. CDR1 is SGHRS, CDR2 YFSETQ, per germline. The CDR3 covers 13 residues. The DNA for the CDR3 is TGCGCCAGCAGCTTGGGAGGGGAAGAGACCCAGTACTTC. This encodes CASSLGGEETQYF.

This clonotype occurred a few times. The V call is TRBV7-7, the J call TRBJ2-5; 9 nucleotides line up with TRBD1. V shed 6 bases and J 4 bases; nucleotides not matched to a gene: 3. This CDR3 comprises 13 residues. Per germline, CDR1 SSHAT and CDR2 FNYEAQ (reference sequence). The CDR3 here is CASRGQGTETQYF. CDR3 nucleotides: TGTGCCAGCAGAGGACAGGGGACAGAGACCCAGTACTTC.